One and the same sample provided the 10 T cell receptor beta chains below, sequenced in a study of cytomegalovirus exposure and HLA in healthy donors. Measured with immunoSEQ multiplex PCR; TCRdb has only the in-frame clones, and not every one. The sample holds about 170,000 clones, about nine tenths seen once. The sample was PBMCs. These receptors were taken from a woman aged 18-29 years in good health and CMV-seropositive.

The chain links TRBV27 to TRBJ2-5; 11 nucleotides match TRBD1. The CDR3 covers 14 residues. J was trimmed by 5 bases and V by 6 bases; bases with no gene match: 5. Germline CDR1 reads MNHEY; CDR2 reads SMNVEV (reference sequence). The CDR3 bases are TGTGCCAGCAGCCGGGACAGGGGGTGGGAGACCCAGTACTTC. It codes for CASSRDRGWETQYF.

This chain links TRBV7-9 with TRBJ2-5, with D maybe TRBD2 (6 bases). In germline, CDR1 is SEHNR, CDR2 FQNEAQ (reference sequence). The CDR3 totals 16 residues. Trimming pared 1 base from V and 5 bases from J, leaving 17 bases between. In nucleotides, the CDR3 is TGTGCCAGCAGCTTAGGTCCGGGAGTACTACTTGAGACCCAGTACTTC. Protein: CASSLGPGVLLETQYF.

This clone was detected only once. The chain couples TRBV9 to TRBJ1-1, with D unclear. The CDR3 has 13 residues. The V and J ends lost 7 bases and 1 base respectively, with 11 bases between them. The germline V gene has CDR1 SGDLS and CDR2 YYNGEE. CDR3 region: CASGRGRNTEAFF. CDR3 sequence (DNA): TGTGCCAGCGGGAGAGGGAGGAACACTGAAGCTTTCTTT.

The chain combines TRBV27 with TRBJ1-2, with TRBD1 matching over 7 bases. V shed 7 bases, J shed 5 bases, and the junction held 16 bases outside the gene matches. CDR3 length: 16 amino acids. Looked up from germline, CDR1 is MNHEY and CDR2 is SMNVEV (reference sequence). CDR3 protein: CASKRSRDSNLYGYTF. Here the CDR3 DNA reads TGTGCCAGCAAAAGGTCGCGGGACAGCAACCTTTATGGCTACACCTTC.

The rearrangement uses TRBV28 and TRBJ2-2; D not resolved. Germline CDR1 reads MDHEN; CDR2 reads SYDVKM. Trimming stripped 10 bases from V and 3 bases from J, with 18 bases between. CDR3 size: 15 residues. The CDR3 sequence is CAIPRGSRDTGELFF. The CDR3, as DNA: TGTGCCATTCCTCGCGGCTCCCGGGACACCGGGGAGCTGTTTTTT. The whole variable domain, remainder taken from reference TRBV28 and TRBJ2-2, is DVKVTQSSRYLVKRTGEKVFLECVQDMDHENMFWYRQDPGLGLRLIYFSYDVKMKEKGDIPEGYSVSREKKERFSLILESASTNQTSMYLCAIPRGSRDTGELFFGEGSRLTVL.

The CDR3 is CASSLARDRAYSGYTF. The DNA of the CDR3 is TGTGCCAGCAGCTTGGCCCGGGACAGGGCATACAGTGGCTACACCTTC. V and J are TRBV5-4 and TRBJ1-2, with 9 bases matching TRBD1. Losses at the gene ends were 0 bases for V and 7 bases for J; bases not matched to a gene: 10. The germline CDR1 and CDR2 sequences are SGHNT and YYREEE (reference sequence). The CDR3 consists of 16 residues.

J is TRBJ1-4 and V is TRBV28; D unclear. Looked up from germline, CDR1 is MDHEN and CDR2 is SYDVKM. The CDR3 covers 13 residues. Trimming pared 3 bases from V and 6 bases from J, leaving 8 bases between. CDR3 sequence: CASSFPRYEKLFF. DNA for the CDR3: TGTGCCAGCAGTTTCCCCAGATATGAAAAACTGTTTTTT.

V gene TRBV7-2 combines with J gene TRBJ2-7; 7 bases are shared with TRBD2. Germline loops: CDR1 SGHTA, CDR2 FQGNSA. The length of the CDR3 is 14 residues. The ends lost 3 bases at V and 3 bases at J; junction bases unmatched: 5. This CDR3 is CASSLLADNYEQYF. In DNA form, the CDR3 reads TGTGCCAGCAGCTTGCTAGCGGACAACTACGAGCAGTACTTC.

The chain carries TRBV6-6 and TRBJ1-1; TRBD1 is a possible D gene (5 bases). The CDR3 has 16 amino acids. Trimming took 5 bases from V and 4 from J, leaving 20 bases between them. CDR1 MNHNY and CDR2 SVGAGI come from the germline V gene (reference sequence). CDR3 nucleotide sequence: TGTGCCAGCAGTGCTACTCTCGACAGATATTTCACTGAAGCTTTCTTT. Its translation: CASSATLDRYFTEAFF.

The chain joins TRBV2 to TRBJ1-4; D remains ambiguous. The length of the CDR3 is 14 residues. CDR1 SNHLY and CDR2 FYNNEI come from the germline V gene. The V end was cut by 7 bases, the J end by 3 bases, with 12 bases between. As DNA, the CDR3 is TGTGCCAGCACAGAGCGGCAGTCTAATGAAAAACTGTTTTTT. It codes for CASTERQSNEKLFF.